Shown below are 8 T cell receptor beta chains from a single sample sequenced in a study of OX40 agonist ivuxolimab in advanced cancers. The protocol was immunoSEQ multiplex PCR, while the TCRdb copy is restricted to in-frame clones and leaves out a portion. The sample consists of some 59,000 clones, 75% to 90% of them appearing once. Sequenced here: CD4+ or CD8+ T cells sorted from blood, sampled in a trial of the OX40 agonist ivuxolimab. The receptors derive from an adult with an advanced solid tumor such as melanoma, head and neck, liver or kidney cancer.

This sequence joins TRBV7-3 and TRBJ2-7; 7 bases fit TRBD1. The ends lost 2 bases at V and 0 bases at J; junction bases unmatched: 7. The CDR3 has 16 residues. Germline CDR1 reads SGHTA; CDR2 reads FQGTGA. The chain's CDR3 is CASSLVGRGSSYEQYF. CDR3 coding DNA: TGTGCCAGCAGCTTAGTTGGCAGGGGGAGCTCCTACGAGCAGTACTTC.

The rearrangement joins TRBV7-9 to TRBJ1-2; 10 bases match TRBD1. CDR1 is SEHNR and CDR2 is FQNEAQ in the germline V gene (reference sequence). Losses at the gene ends were 1 base for V and 7 bases for J; bases not matched to a gene: 0. This CDR3 has 13 amino acids. The CDR3: CASSLGTGGGYTF. For the CDR3, the DNA is TGTGCCAGCAGCTTAGGGACAGGGGGTGGCTACACCTTC.

The rearrangement uses TRBV27 and TRBJ1-2, with 10 bases identical to TRBD1. CDR3 length equals 13 residues. The junction had 4 bases not matched to a gene; V was cut back by 4 bases and J by 8 bases. Germline-derived CDR1 and CDR2 are MNHEY and SMNVEV (reference sequence). The CDR3 loop reads CASSSWTGGGYTF. CDR3 in DNA: TGTGCCAGCAGTTCCTGGACAGGGGGAGGCTACACCTTC.

The rearrangement joins TRBV11-3 to TRBJ2-5, with a weak D call TRBD1 (6 bases). V lost 5 bases and J lost 5, with 15 bases in between. Germline loops: CDR1 SGHNT, CDR2 YENEEA. CDR3 size: 14 residues. Here the CDR3 reads CASSRSGGAETQYF. The CDR3 DNA reads TGTGCCAGCAGCCGTAGTGGGGGCGCGGAGACCCAGTACTTC.

The chain recombines TRBV28 with TRBJ1-2; 10 nucleotides agree with TRBD1. Looked up from germline, CDR1 is MDHEN and CDR2 is SYDVKM. V shed 6 bases and J 4 bases; nucleotides not matched to a gene: 11. This CDR3 is 16 amino acids long. CDR3: CASSSPTGGRGYGYTF. In nucleotides, the CDR3 is TGTGCCAGCAGCTCCCCGACAGGGGGCCGGGGCTATGGCTACACCTTC.

The J gene is TRBJ2-1, the V gene TRBV27, with a tentative D call TRBD1 (6 bases). Germline CDR1 and CDR2: MNHEY and SMNVEV (reference sequence). Trimming cost V 6 bases and J 0 bases, with 18 bases left between them. The CDR3 sequence is 17 residues long. CDR3 bases: TGTGCCAGCAGGCCGCCAGGGGCAGTGAGCTCCTACAATGAGCAGTTCTTC. This translates into CASRPPGAVSSYNEQFF.

The gene calls are TRBV9 and TRBJ2-1; D is uncertain. Per germline, CDR1 SGDLS and CDR2 YYNGEE. V gave up 1 base and J gave up 2 bases, with 10 bases separating them. There are 15 residues in the CDR3. CDR3 bases: TGTGCCAGCAGCGTATCTGCGCACCCCTACAATGAGCAGTTCTTC. The encoded protein is CASSVSAHPYNEQFF.

This clone was picked up a small number of times. DNA of the CDR3: TGTGCCAGCAGACGTCTTGGCAATGTGAACACTGAAGCTTTCTTT. Its protein is CASRRLGNVNTEAFF. The chain couples TRBV28 to TRBJ1-1, with D hard to call. Germline assignment: CDR1 MDHEN and CDR2 SYDVKM. V was pared by 6 bases and J by 0 bases, with 14 bases between. This CDR3 contains 15 residues.